This T cell receptor (beta chain) was found in a study of patients and donors after allogeneic stem cell transplantation. TCRdb passed the RT-PCR reads through MiXCR, listing each CDR3 protein once. This sample yields fewer than 500,000 distinct CDR3 sequences, of which roughly 16% are seen a single time; less than 9.5% belongs to the top ten. CDR3 length equals 15 residues. The V gene lost 8 bases and the J gene lost 4 bases, with 18 bases spanning the gap. Germline V CDR1 and CDR2: SEHNR, FQNEAQ (reference sequence). This receptor was identified in a human donor who was either an allogeneic HSCT recipient or a stem cell or donor lymphocyte infusion donor (not recorded which). It is not recorded whose cells these are; they may come from a transplant donor. Sequencing was performed on blood, either unsorted or a sorted T cell fraction (not recorded which). The chain employs TRBV7-9 and TRBJ1-3; weak D call: TRBD1 (6 bases). Here the CDR3 DNA reads TGTGCCAGCTCCCGAAGAGCCGGGACAGGAAACACCATATATTTT. Protein: CASSRRAGTGNTIYF.